The sequence of this T cell receptor beta chain was determined in a study of TIL therapy for anti-PD-1-resistant metastatic lung cancer. Study-wide background: Most patients had lung adenocarcinoma.

In the case of this clone: No antigen is known for it.

Trimming at V came to 10 bases and at J to 3 bases, leaving 12 bases not matched to a gene. This CDR3 region has 15 residues. Germline CDR1 is MNHNS and CDR2 is SASEGT. Time point reported: pre-treatment sample, taken before nivolumab and TIL therapy. This was the immunoSEQ v3 assay. Libraries were prepared by immunoSEQ multiplex PCR; TCRdb keeps only in-frame clonotypes and omits some of them. The data hold 25,000 to 40,000 clones, with about 70% observed a single time. General study findings and limits: The baseline peripheral repertoire was partially replaced by infused TIL clonotypes that later decayed.

V gene TRBV6-1 combines with J gene TRBJ1-5, with 7 bases that match TRBD1. The sequencing used blood, collected at baseline. This TCR derives from a woman aged 30 to 85 with non-small cell lung cancer. In nucleotides, the CDR3 is TGTGCCACTCGGGGACAGAGTATTTACAATCAGCCCCAGCATTTT. It translates to CATRGQSIYNQPQHF.